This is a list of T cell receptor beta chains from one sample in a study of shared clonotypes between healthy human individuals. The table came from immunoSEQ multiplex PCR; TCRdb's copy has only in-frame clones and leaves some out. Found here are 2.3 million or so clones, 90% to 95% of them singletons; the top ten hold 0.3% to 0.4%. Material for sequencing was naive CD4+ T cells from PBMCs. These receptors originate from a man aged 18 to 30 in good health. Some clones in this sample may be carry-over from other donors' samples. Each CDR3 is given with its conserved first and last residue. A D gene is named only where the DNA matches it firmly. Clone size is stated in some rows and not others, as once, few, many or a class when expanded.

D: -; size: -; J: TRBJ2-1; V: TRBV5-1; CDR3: CASSLGMSYNEQFF; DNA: TGCGCCAGCAGCTTGGGTATGTCCTACAATGAGCAGTTCTTC
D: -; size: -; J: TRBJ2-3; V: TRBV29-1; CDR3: CSGQGASTDTQYF; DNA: TGCAGCGGGCAGGGAGCCTCCACAGATACGCAGTATTTT
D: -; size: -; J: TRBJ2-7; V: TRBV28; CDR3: CASSLGQVFLEQYF; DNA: TGTGCCAGCAGTTTAGGGCAGGTTTTTCTCGAGCAGTACTTC
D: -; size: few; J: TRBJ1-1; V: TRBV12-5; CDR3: CASGLEVNTEAFF; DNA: TGTGCTAGTGGTTTGGAGGTAAACACTGAAGCTTTCTTT
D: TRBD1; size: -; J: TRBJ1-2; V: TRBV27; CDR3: CASSFYSGTDGSVGYTF; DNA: TGTGCCAGCAGTTTCTACTCCGGGACAGATGGTAGCGTGGGCTACACCTTC
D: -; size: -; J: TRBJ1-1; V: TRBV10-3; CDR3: CAISESLAVTEAFF; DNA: TGTGCCATCAGTGAGTCTTTAGCGGTTACTGAAGCTTTCTTT
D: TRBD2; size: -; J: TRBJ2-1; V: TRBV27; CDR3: CASVGYSGRTEQFF; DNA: TGTGCCAGCGTGGGGTATAGCGGGAGAACTGAGCAGTTCTTC
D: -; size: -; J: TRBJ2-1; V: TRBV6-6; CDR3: CASSYGTSQSREQFF; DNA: TGTGCCAGCAGTTACGGGACATCGCAGTCCCGGGAGCAGTTCTTC
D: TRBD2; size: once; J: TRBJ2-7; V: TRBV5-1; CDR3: CASRRMGREVDEQYF; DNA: TGCGCCAGCAGACGAATGGGGCGGGAGGTCGACGAGCAGTACTTC
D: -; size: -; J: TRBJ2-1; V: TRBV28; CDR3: CASRAAGREYNEQFF; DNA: TGTGCCAGCAGGGCAGCGGGTCGAGAGTACAATGAGCAGTTCTTC
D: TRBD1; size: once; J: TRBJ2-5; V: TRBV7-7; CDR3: CASSPTGKSETQYF; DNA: TGTGCCAGCAGCCCGACAGGGAAATCGGAGACCCAGTACTTC
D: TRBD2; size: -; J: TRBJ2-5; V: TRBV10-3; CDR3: CAISEGLAEPQTQYF; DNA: TGTGCCATCAGTGAGGGACTAGCGGAGCCACAGACCCAGTACTTC
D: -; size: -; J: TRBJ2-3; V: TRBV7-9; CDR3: CASSLDGGGTDTQYF; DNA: TGTGCCAGCAGCTTAGACGGCGGAGGCACAGATACGCAGTATTTT
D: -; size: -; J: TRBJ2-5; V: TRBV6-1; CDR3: CASSEVRLVDLQETQYF; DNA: TGTGCCAGCAGTGAAGTTAGGTTGGTGGATCTCCAAGAGACCCAGTACTTC
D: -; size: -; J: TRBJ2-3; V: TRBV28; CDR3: CASSDADTQYF; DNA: TGTGCCAGCAGTGATGCGGATACGCAGTATTTT
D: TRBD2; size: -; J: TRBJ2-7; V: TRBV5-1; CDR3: CASSLVGSGGDEQYF; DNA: TGCGCCAGCAGCTTGGTTGGATCCGGGGGGGACGAGCAGTACTTC
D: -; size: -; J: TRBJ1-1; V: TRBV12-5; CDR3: CASGLVLGAEGEAFF; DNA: TGTGCTAGTGGTTTGGTACTTGGGGCCGAAGGTGAAGCTTTCTTT
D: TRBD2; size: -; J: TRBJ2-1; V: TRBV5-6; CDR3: CASSLAGGRYEQFF; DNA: TGTGCCAGCAGCTTAGCTGGCGGGAGGTATGAGCAGTTCTTC